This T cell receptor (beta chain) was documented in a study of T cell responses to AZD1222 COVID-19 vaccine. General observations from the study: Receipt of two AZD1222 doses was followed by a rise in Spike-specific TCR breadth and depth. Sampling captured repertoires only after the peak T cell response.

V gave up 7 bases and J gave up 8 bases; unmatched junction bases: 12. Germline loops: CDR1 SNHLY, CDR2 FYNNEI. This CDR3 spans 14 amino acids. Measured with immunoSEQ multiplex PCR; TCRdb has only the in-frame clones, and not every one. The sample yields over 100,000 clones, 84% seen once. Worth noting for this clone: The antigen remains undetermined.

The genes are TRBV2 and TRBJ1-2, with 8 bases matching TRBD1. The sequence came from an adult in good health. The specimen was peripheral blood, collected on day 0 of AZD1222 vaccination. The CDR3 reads CASKVDRGVFGYTF. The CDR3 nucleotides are TGTGCCAGCAAGGTTGACAGGGGAGTGTTCGGCTACACCTTC.